This T cell receptor (beta chain) stems from a study of blood T cell repertoires in COVID-19. Whole-study context: COVID-19 samples from acute and convalescent phases originated in the United States, Italy and Spain. From T cells, B-cell-depleted T cells, or PBMCs came the material, which was cDNA or gDNA.

Profiled with immunoSEQ multiplex PCR; TCRdb holds only in-frame clones, not every one. The sample has about 200,000 clones; 70% to 90% are singletons. V shed 3 bases and J 4 bases; nucleotides not matched to a gene: 12. This CDR3 has 19 amino acids. Germline V gene data show CDR1 as SNHLY and CDR2 as FYNNEI. A single count supports this clone. The genes are TRBV2 and TRBJ1-6, with TRBD1 matching over 10 bases. Material for sequencing was peripheral blood. The TCR originated in a woman aged 70-85 years with active or convalescent COVID-19. In DNA form, the CDR3 reads TGTGCCAGCAGTGACTGGTCCCCGACAGGGGGCGCGTATAATTCACCCCTCCACTTT. Encoded protein: CASSDWSPTGGAYNSPLHF.